This T cell receptor beta chain derives from a study of T cell changes during pregnancy in multiple sclerosis. V shed 4 bases and J 7 bases; nucleotides not matched to a gene: 15. Germline V CDR1 and CDR2: MNHNS, SASEGT. The CDR3 length is 18 residues. Here immunoSEQ multiplex PCR was the method, and the copy in TCRdb shows in-frame clones only, minus some. The sample lists about 59,000 clones, over 80% occurring once. The input for sequencing was peripheral blood, taken in the first trimester of pregnancy. This chain joins TRBV6-1 and TRBJ2-1; 11 positions agree with TRBD2. This clonotype originated in a female donor with multiple sclerosis, enrolled in a pregnancy study. The chain's CDR3 is CASSGPWLSGRASNEQFF. CDR3 nucleotide sequence: TGTGCCAGCAGTGGACCTTGGCTTAGCGGGAGGGCCAGTAATGAGCAGTTCTTC.